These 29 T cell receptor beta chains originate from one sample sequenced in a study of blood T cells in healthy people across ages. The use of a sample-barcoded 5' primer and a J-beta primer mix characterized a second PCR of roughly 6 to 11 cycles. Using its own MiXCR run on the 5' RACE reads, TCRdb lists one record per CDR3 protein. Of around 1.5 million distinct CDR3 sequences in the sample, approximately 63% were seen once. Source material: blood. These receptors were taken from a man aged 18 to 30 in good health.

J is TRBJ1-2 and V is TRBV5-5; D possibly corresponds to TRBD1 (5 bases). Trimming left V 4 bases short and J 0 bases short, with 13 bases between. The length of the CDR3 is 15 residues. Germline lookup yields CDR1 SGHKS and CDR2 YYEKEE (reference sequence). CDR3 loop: CASSPPGEANYGYTF. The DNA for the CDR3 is TGTGCCAGCAGCCCCCCGGGGGAGGCTAACTATGGCTACACCTTC.

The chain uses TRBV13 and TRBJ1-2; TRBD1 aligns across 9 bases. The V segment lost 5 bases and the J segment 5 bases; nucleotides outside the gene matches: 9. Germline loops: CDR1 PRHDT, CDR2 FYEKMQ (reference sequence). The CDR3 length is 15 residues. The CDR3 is CASSSPGQGPYGYTF. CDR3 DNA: TGTGCCAGCAGCAGCCCGGGACAGGGCCCTTATGGCTACACCTTC. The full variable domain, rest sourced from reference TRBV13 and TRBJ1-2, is AAGVIQSPRHLIKEKRETATLKCYPIPRHDTVYWYQQGPGQDPQFLISFYEKMQSDKGSIPDRFSAQQFSDYHSELNMSSLELGDSALYFCASSSPGQGPYGYTFGSGTRLTVV.

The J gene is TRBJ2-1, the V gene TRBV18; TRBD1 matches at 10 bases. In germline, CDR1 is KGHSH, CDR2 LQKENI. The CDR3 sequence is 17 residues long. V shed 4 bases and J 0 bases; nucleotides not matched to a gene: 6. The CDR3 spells CASSRSGQGSSYNEQFF. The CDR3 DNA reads TGTGCCAGCTCACGGTCGGGACAGGGGAGCTCCTACAATGAGCAGTTCTTC.

CDR3 nucleotide sequence: TGCAGCGTTGCCCATGGATTTAACTATGGCTACACCTTC. Translating gives CSVAHGFNYGYTF. The chain recombines TRBV29-1 with TRBJ1-2; D gene ambiguous. This CDR3 contains 13 residues. The germline V and J ends were trimmed by 4 bases and 1 base, with 10 bases remaining between them. In germline, CDR1 is SQVTM, CDR2 ANQGSEA.

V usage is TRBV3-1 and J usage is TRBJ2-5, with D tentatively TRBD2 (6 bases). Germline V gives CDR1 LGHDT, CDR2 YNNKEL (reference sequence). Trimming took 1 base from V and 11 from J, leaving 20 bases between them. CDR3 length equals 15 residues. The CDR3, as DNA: TGTGCCAGCAGCCAAGCCGGGACTGGCCTCGGAGAGCAGTACTTC. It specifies CASSQAGTGLGEQYF.

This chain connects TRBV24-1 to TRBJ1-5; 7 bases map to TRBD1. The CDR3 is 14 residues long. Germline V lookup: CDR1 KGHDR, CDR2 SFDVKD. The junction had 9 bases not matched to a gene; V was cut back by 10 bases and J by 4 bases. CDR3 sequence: CATSKQGTNQPQHF. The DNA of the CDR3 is TGTGCCACTTCCAAACAGGGGACTAATCAGCCCCAGCATTTT.

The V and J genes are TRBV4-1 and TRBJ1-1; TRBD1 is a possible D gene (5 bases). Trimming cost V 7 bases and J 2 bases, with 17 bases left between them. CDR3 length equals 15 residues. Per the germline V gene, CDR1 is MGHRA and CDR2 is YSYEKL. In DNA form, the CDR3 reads TGCGCCAGCAAGGGACCAGACAACATAAACACTGAAGCTTTCTTT. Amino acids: CASKGPDNINTEAFF.

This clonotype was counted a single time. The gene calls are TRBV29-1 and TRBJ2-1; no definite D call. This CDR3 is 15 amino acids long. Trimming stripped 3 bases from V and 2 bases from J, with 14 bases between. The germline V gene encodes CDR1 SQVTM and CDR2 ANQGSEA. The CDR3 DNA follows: TGCAGCGTTGAGCGTCGACCGGAGCCCTACAATGAGCAGTTCTTC. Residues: CSVERRPEPYNEQFF.

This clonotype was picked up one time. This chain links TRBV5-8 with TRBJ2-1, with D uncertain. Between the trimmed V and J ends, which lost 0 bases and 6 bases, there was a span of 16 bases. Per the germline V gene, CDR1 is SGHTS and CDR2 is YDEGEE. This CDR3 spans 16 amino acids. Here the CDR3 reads CASSLAVVDLSNEQFF. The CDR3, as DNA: TGTGCCAGCAGCTTGGCGGTGGTAGACCTGAGCAATGAGCAGTTCTTC.

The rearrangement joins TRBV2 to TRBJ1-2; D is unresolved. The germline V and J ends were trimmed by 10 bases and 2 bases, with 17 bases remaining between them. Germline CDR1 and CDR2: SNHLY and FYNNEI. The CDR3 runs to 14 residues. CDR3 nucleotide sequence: TGTGCCACTGGAAAGACGGTGCTCAACTATGGCTACACCTTC. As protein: CATGKTVLNYGYTF.

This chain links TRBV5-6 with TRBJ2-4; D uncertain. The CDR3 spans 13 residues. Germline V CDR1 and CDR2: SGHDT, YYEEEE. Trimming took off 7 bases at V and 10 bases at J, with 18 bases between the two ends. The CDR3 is CASGPRLLTIQYF. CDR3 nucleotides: TGTGCCAGCGGTCCCCGACTGTTAACTATTCAGTACTTC.

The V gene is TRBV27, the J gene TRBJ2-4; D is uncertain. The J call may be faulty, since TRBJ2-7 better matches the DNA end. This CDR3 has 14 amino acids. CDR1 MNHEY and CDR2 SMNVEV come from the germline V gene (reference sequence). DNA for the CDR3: TGTGCCAGCAGTTTATCCTTGGGGTTTAACGAGCAGTACTTC. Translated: CASSLSLGFNEQYF.

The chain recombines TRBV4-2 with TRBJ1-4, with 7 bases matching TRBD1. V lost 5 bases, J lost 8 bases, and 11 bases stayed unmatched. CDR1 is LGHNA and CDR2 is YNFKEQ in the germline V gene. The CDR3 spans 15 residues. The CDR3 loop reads CASSARTGGEEKLFF. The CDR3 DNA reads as TGTGCCAGCAGCGCCCGGACAGGCGGGGAGGAAAAACTGTTTTTT.

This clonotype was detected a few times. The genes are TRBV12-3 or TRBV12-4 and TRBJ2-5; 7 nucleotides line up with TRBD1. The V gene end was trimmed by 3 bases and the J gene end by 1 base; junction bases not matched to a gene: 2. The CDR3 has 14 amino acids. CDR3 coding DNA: TGTGCCAGCAGTTTCAGGGGGTTCCAAGAGACCCAGTACTTC. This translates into CASSFRGFQETQYF.

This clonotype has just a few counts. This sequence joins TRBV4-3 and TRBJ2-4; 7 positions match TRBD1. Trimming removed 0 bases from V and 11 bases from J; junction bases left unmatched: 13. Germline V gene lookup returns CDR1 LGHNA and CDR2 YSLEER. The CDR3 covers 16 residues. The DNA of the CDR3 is TGCGCCAGCAGCCAAGACGCCCTAACAGGGGTAAAGCTTCAGTACTTC. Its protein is CASSQDALTGVKLQYF.

The CDR3 nucleotides are TGTGCCATCAGTGAGGGAGGGGGGGCCAACGTCCTGACTTTC. It is translated as CAISEGGGANVLTF. The rearrangement links TRBV10-3 to TRBJ2-6, with D maybe TRBD2 (6 bases). With 2 bases removed from V and 4 bases from J, the gap between germline ends came to 6 bases. The CDR3 is 14 amino acids. Germline V gene sequence: CDR1 ENHRY, CDR2 SYGVKD.

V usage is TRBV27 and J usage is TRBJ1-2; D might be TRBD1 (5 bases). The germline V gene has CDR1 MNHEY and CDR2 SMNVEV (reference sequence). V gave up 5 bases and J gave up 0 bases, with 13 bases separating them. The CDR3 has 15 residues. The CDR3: CASSLTGTSNYGYTF. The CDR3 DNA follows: TGTGCCAGCAGTCTAACCGGGACCTCTAACTATGGCTACACCTTC.

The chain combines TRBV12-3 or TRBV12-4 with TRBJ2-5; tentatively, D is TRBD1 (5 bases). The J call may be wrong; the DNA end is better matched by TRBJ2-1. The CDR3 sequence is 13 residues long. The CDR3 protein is CASSFSRVETQFF. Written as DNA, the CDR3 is TGTGCCAGCAGTTTCTCCAGGGTAGAGACCCAGTTCTTC.

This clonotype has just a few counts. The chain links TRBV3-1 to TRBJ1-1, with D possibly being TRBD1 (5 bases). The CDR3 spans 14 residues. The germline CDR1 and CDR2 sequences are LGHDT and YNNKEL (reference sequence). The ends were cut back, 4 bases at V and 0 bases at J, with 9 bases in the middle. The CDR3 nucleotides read TGTGCCAGCAGCCCGACAGAGTTGAACACTGAAGCTTTCTTT. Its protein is CASSPTELNTEAFF.

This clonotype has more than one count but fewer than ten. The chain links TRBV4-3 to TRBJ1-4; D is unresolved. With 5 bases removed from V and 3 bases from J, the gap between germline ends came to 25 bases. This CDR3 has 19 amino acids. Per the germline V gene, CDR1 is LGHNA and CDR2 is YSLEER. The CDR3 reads CASSTHRWTAYESNEKLFF. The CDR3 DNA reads TGCGCCAGCAGCACACACCGCTGGACCGCCTACGAATCTAATGAAAAACTGTTTTTT.

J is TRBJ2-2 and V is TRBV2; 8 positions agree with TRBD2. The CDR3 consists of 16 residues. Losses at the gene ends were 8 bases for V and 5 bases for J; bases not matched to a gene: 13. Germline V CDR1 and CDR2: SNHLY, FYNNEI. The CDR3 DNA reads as TGTGCCAGCTTAACGCGGGAGGACCTCCGGACCGGGGAGCTGTTTTTT. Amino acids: CASLTREDLRTGELFF.

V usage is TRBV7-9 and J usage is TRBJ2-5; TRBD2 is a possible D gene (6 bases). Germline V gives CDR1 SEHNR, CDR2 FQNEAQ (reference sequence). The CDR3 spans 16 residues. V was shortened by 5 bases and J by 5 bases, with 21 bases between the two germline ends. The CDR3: CASSPRGTVSSETQYF. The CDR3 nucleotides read TGTGCCAGCAGCCCACGGGGGACTGTGAGTTCGGAGACCCAGTACTTC.

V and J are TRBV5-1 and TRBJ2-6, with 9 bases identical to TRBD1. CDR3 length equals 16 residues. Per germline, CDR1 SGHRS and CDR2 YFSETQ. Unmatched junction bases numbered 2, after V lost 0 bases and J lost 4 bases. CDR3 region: CASSLGDRVGANVLTF. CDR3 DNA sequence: TGCGCCAGCAGCTTGGGGGACAGGGTCGGGGCCAACGTCCTGACTTTC. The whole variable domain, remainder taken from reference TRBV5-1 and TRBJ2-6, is KAGVTQTPRYLIKTRGQQVTLSCSPISGHRSVSWYQQTPGQGLQFLFEYFSETQRNKGNFPGRFSGRQFSNSRSEMNVSTLELGDSALYLCASSLGDRVGANVLTFGAGSRLTVL.

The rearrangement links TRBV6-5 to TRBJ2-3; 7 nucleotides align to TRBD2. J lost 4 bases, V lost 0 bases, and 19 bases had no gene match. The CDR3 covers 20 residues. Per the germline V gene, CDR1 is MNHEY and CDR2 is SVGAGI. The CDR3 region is CASSYSKSREGATGPDTQYF. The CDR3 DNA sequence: TGTGCCAGCAGTTACTCGAAGTCCAGGGAGGGAGCAACCGGCCCAGATACGCAGTATTTT.

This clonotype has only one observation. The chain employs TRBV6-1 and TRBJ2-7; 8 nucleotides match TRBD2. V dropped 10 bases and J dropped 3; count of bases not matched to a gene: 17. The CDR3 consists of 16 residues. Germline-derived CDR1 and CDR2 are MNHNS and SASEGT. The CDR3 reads CATDSHQLADNYEQYF. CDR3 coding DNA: TGTGCCACCGATAGCCATCAACTAGCGGACAACTACGAGCAGTACTTC.

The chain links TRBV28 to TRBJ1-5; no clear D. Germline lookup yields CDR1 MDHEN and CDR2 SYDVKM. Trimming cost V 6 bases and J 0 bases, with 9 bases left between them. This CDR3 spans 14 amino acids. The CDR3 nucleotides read TGTGCCAGCAGGGCAAGGAGTAGCAATCAGCCCCAGCATTTT. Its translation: CASRARSSNQPQHF.

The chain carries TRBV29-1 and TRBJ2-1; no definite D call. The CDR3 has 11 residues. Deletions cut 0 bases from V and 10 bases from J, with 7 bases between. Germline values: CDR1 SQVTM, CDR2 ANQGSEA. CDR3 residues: CSVEEFGEQFF. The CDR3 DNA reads TGCAGCGTTGAAGAATTTGGAGAGCAGTTCTTC.

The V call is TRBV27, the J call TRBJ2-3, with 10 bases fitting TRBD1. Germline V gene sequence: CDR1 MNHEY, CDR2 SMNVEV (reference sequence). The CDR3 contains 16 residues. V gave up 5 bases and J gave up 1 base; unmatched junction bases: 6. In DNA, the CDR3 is TGTGCCAGCAGTCAGCGGACAGGGGGTGGCACAGATACGCAGTATTTT. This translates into CASSQRTGGGTDTQYF.

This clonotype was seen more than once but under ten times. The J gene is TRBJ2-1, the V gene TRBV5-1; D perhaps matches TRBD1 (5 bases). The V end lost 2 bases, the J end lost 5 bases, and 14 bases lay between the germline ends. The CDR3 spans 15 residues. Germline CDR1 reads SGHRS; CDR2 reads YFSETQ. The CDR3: CASSLAVGQDNEQFF. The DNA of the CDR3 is TGCGCCAGCAGCTTAGCTGTAGGACAAGACAATGAGCAGTTCTTC.